The rows below give T cell receptor beta chains drawn from one sample of a study of regulatory T cells in long-lasting Graves disease. A single record per CDR3 protein comes from TCRdb applying MiXCR to the multiplex PCR reads. This sample yields hundreds of thousands of distinct CDR3 sequences, of which more than 15% are seen a single time; roughly 25% belongs to the top ten. These same data were also listed under a study on T cells in Graves' hyperthyroidism and ophthalmopathy.

The starting material was peripheral blood mononuclear cells (PBMCs), obtained at new diagnosis, from a patient treated with antithyroid drugs. The receptors stem from a woman aged 40 to 65 with Graves disease. The CDR3 runs from the conserved cysteine through the conserved F or W. D genes are given only for firm matches. Only some rows state a clone size, as once, few, many or a class for expanded clones.

j_call: TRBJ2-5; d_call: NA; clone_size: many; v_call: TRBV3-1; cdr3_nt: TGTGCCAGCAGCCGGGAAATTCGGGGAGAGACCCAGTACTTC; cdr3_aa: CASSREIRGETQYF
j_call: TRBJ1-4; d_call: NA; clone_size: few; v_call: TRBV6-1; cdr3_nt: TGTGCCAGCAGTGAAGCTGGTCCTGAAAAACTGTTTTTT; cdr3_aa: CASSEAGPEKLFF
j_call: TRBJ2-1; d_call: NA; clone_size: many; v_call: TRBV3-1; cdr3_nt: TGTGCCAGCAGCCAAGGGGCTTACTACAATGAGCAGTTCTTC; cdr3_aa: CASSQGAYYNEQFF
j_call: TRBJ1-6; d_call: NA; clone_size: NA; v_call: TRBV6-1; cdr3_nt: TGTGCCGAGAGAGACGGGATAGAATCACCCCTCCACTTT; cdr3_aa: CAERDGIESPLHF
j_call: TRBJ2-6; d_call: NA; clone_size: many; v_call: TRBV15; cdr3_nt: TGTGCCACCAGACCGGGCGCCGTCATTAAGAACGTCCTGACTTTC; cdr3_aa: CATRPGAVIKNVLTF
j_call: TRBJ2-7; d_call: TRBD1; clone_size: NA; v_call: TRBV18; cdr3_nt: TGTGCCAGCTCACCGCAGGGACAGGGGAACGGCGAGCAGTACTTC; cdr3_aa: CASSPQGQGNGEQYF
j_call: TRBJ2-1; d_call: TRBD2; clone_size: NA; v_call: TRBV5-1; cdr3_nt: TGCGCCAGCAGCTTGCTAGCGGGGGGCCAACCCTTGGATGAGCAGTTCTTC; cdr3_aa: CASSLLAGGQPLDEQFF
j_call: TRBJ1-1; d_call: NA; clone_size: NA; v_call: TRBV5-1; cdr3_nt: TGCGCCAGCAGTAGGGGTATGAACACTGAAGCTCTCTTT; cdr3_aa: CASSRGMNTEALF
j_call: TRBJ1-6; d_call: TRBD1; clone_size: once; v_call: TRBV12-3/TRBV12-4; cdr3_nt: TGTGCCAGCAGTTTACGGACAGGGGGCAATTCACCCCTCCACTTT; cdr3_aa: CASSLRTGGNSPLHF
j_call: TRBJ1-2; d_call: NA; clone_size: NA; v_call: TRBV12-3/TRBV12-4; cdr3_nt: TGTGCCAGCAGTTTAGTCGGGGGGCTAGGCTACACCTTC; cdr3_aa: CASSLVGGLGYTF
j_call: TRBJ1-1; d_call: NA; clone_size: many; v_call: TRBV2; cdr3_nt: TGTGCCAGCAGGTATGGGGGGACTGAAGCTTTCTTT; cdr3_aa: CASRYGGTEAFF
j_call: TRBJ1-1; d_call: NA; clone_size: NA; v_call: TRBV6-1; cdr3_nt: TGTGCCAGCACCATCACACAGAACACTGAAGCTTTCTTT; cdr3_aa: CASTITQNTEAFF
j_call: TRBJ2-7; d_call: TRBD1; clone_size: many; v_call: TRBV12-5; cdr3_nt: TGTGCTAGTGGAGTTGGACAGGGGGCCTACGAGCAGTACTTC; cdr3_aa: CASGVGQGAYEQYF
j_call: TRBJ1-2; d_call: TRBD1; clone_size: NA; v_call: TRBV5-6; cdr3_nt: TGTGCCAGCAGCCAAACCCTTTGGACAGGGAGGGGAGGCTACACCTTC; cdr3_aa: CASSQTLWTGRGGYTF
j_call: TRBJ1-2; d_call: NA; clone_size: few; v_call: TRBV25-1; cdr3_nt: TGTGCCAGCAGTGAATGGGTTAACTATGGCTACACCTTC; cdr3_aa: CASSEWVNYGYTF
j_call: TRBJ1-5; d_call: NA; clone_size: few; v_call: TRBV12-3/TRBV12-4; cdr3_nt: TGTGCCAGCAGTTTTGAGATTAATCAGCCCCAGCATTTT; cdr3_aa: CASSFEINQPQHF
j_call: TRBJ1-1; d_call: NA; clone_size: NA; v_call: TRBV12-3/TRBV12-4; cdr3_nt: TGTGCCAGCAGCGTCGGGACACCTAATGGGGCTTTCTTT; cdr3_aa: CASSVGTPNGAFF
j_call: TRBJ1-2; d_call: TRBD1; clone_size: NA; v_call: TRBV2; cdr3_nt: TGTGCCAGCAGTTCGGGACAGGGGGCGGGGGGCTACACCTTC; cdr3_aa: CASSSGQGAGGYTF
j_call: TRBJ1-1; d_call: NA; clone_size: NA; v_call: TRBV18; cdr3_nt: TGTGCCAGCTCACCACAGGAGACGGCTTTCTTT; cdr3_aa: CASSPQETAFF
j_call: TRBJ1-2; d_call: TRBD1; clone_size: few; v_call: TRBV28; cdr3_nt: TGTGCCAGCCATTACGCGGACAGGGGGCTCGATGGCTACACCTTC; cdr3_aa: CASHYADRGLDGYTF
j_call: TRBJ1-6; d_call: NA; clone_size: few; v_call: TRBV2; cdr3_nt: TGTGCCAGCAGCGCCCCCGGAGGGGGTAATTCACCCCTCCACTTT; cdr3_aa: CASSAPGGGNSPLHF
j_call: TRBJ1-2; d_call: NA; clone_size: many; v_call: TRBV4-1; cdr3_nt: TGCGCCAGCAGCCAAGGGCAGCGAGACTATGGCTACACCTTC; cdr3_aa: CASSQGQRDYGYTF
j_call: TRBJ2-5; d_call: NA; clone_size: few; v_call: TRBV12-3/TRBV12-4; cdr3_nt: TGTGCCAGCAGTTTCGGGGAAGCTTCGAAGACCCAGTACTTC; cdr3_aa: CASSFGEASKTQYF
j_call: TRBJ2-2; d_call: TRBD2; clone_size: NA; v_call: TRBV12-3/TRBV12-4; cdr3_nt: TGTGCCAGCAGTTTACTAGCGGGGGGGTCCGGGGAGCTGTTTTTT; cdr3_aa: CASSLLAGGSGELFF
j_call: TRBJ1-6; d_call: TRBD1; clone_size: NA; v_call: TRBV2; cdr3_nt: TGTGCCAGCCTCCGGACAGGGGAGGCCCTCCACTTT; cdr3_aa: CASLRTGEALHF
j_call: TRBJ1-1; d_call: NA; clone_size: NA; v_call: TRBV19; cdr3_nt: TGTGCCAGTAGTGTATGGGCCTACGCTGAAGCTTTCTTT; cdr3_aa: CASSVWAYAEAFF
j_call: TRBJ2-7; d_call: NA; clone_size: NA; v_call: TRBV20-1; cdr3_nt: TGCAGTGCTAGAGAGACAGACCCTTACGAGCAGTACTTC; cdr3_aa: CSARETDPYEQYF
j_call: TRBJ2-3; d_call: NA; clone_size: NA; v_call: TRBV6-1; cdr3_nt: TGTGCCAGCAGCACGGGGCCCTCAGATACGCAGTATTTT; cdr3_aa: CASSTGPSDTQYF
j_call: TRBJ1-5; d_call: NA; clone_size: NA; v_call: TRBV5-1; cdr3_nt: TGCGCCAGCAGCCTAGGGGCCGGGGAATCCCAGCCCCAGCATTTT; cdr3_aa: CASSLGAGESQPQHF
j_call: TRBJ2-3; d_call: TRBD2; clone_size: many; v_call: TRBV30; cdr3_nt: TGTGCCTCCTGGGGACTAGCGGAAGGTACGCAGTATTTT; cdr3_aa: CASWGLAEGTQYF
j_call: TRBJ1-4; d_call: NA; clone_size: NA; v_call: TRBV3-1; cdr3_nt: TGTGCCAGCAGCCTCGGCAGGGCCCAGGGGGAAAAACTGTTTTTT; cdr3_aa: CASSLGRAQGEKLFF
j_call: TRBJ2-5; d_call: NA; clone_size: NA; v_call: TRBV25-1; cdr3_nt: TGTGCCAGCAGCTACAGGGATGTAGGGACCCAGTACTTC; cdr3_aa: CASSYRDVGTQYF
j_call: TRBJ1-2; d_call: TRBD1; clone_size: many; v_call: TRBV12-3/TRBV12-4; cdr3_nt: TGTGCCAGCAGTTCCTACTCGGGACAGGGTCACTATGGCTACACCTTC; cdr3_aa: CASSSYSGQGHYGYTF
j_call: TRBJ2-3; d_call: TRBD2; clone_size: few; v_call: TRBV2; cdr3_nt: TGTGCCAGCAGGGCTAGCGGGGGACAAGATACGCAGTATTTT; cdr3_aa: CASRASGGQDTQYF
j_call: TRBJ1-6; d_call: NA; clone_size: few; v_call: TRBV3-1; cdr3_nt: TGTGCCAGCAGCCTAGCCCTGACAGTTTATAATTCACCCCTCCACTTT; cdr3_aa: CASSLALTVYNSPLHF
j_call: TRBJ2-7; d_call: NA; clone_size: many; v_call: TRBV7-9; cdr3_nt: TGTGCCAGCAGCTTGTCCTCCAGGGTGAAGGACGAGCAGTACTTC; cdr3_aa: CASSLSSRVKDEQYF
j_call: TRBJ1-3; d_call: NA; clone_size: NA; v_call: TRBV6-1; cdr3_nt: TGTGCCAGCAGCCAAGCGGCGGGGGGCTCTGGAAACACCATATATTTT; cdr3_aa: CASSQAAGGSGNTIYF
j_call: TRBJ2-5; d_call: NA; clone_size: many; v_call: TRBV7-3; cdr3_nt: TGTGCCAGCAGCTTGAACGGGGGGCACGGAGAGACCCAGTACTTC; cdr3_aa: CASSLNGGHGETQYF
j_call: TRBJ2-3; d_call: NA; clone_size: many; v_call: TRBV4-1; cdr3_nt: TGTGCCAGCAGCCAAGATCGCAGCACAGATACGCAGTATTTT; cdr3_aa: CASSQDRSTDTQYF
j_call: TRBJ2-7; d_call: NA; clone_size: NA; v_call: TRBV15; cdr3_nt: TGTGCCACCAGCAGAGCCTCCAGTCACGAGCAGTACTTC; cdr3_aa: CATSRASSHEQYF
j_call: TRBJ2-1; d_call: TRBD1; clone_size: many; v_call: TRBV20-1; cdr3_nt: TGCAGTGCCACCCAGGGGGAGAGGTATGAGCAGTTCTTC; cdr3_aa: CSATQGERYEQFF
j_call: TRBJ2-1; d_call: NA; clone_size: NA; v_call: TRBV12-3/TRBV12-4; cdr3_nt: TGTGCCAGCAGCCCCCAGGGGAATAACAATGAGCAGTTCTTC; cdr3_aa: CASSPQGNNNEQFF
j_call: TRBJ2-5; d_call: NA; clone_size: many; v_call: TRBV7-3; cdr3_nt: TGTGCCAGCAGCCCCCAGGGGGGAGCAGGGACCCAGTACTTC; cdr3_aa: CASSPQGGAGTQYF
j_call: TRBJ1-1; d_call: NA; clone_size: NA; v_call: TRBV19; cdr3_nt: TGTGCCAGTACCATTCCGGCGGGGGTACGTACTGAAGCTTTCTTT; cdr3_aa: CASTIPAGVRTEAFF
j_call: TRBJ1-1; d_call: NA; clone_size: many; v_call: TRBV3-1; cdr3_nt: TGTGCCAGCAGGGCTGGGGGGAGGAGCACTGAAGCTTTCTTT; cdr3_aa: CASRAGGRSTEAFF
j_call: TRBJ1-6; d_call: NA; clone_size: many; v_call: TRBV2; cdr3_nt: TGTGCCAGCCAGGCACCACCCCTGGATAATTCACCCCTCCACTTT; cdr3_aa: CASQAPPLDNSPLHF
j_call: TRBJ1-5; d_call: NA; clone_size: many; v_call: TRBV7-8; cdr3_nt: TGTGCCAGCACGGCGGGACCCCTACGGCCCCAGCATTTT; cdr3_aa: CASTAGPLRPQHF
j_call: TRBJ2-4; d_call: TRBD2; clone_size: NA; v_call: TRBV4-1; cdr3_nt: TGCGCCAGCAGCCAAGTTGGGGGGGGACGGAACATTCAGTACTTC; cdr3_aa: CASSQVGGGRNIQYF
j_call: TRBJ2-3; d_call: TRBD2; clone_size: NA; v_call: TRBV3-1; cdr3_nt: TGTGCCAGCAGCCCCCTTGTGCGGGGGGGCGGGGATACGCAGTATTTT; cdr3_aa: CASSPLVRGGGDTQYF
j_call: TRBJ2-2; d_call: NA; clone_size: many; v_call: TRBV11-2; cdr3_nt: TGTGCCAGCAGCTTAGAGCCGAACACCGGGGAGCTGTTTTTT; cdr3_aa: CASSLEPNTGELFF
j_call: TRBJ2-2; d_call: TRBD1; clone_size: many; v_call: TRBV12-3/TRBV12-4; cdr3_nt: TGTGCCAGCAGTTTAAACAGGGGGGAGGCGAACACCGGGGAGCTGTTTTTT; cdr3_aa: CASSLNRGEANTGELFF
j_call: TRBJ1-4; d_call: NA; clone_size: many; v_call: TRBV5-1; cdr3_nt: TGCGCCAGCAGCTACGACAAGGGTAATGAAAAACTGTTTTTT; cdr3_aa: CASSYDKGNEKLFF
j_call: TRBJ2-3; d_call: NA; clone_size: NA; v_call: TRBV5-6; cdr3_nt: TGTGCCAGCAGCTTGGGTGGAGATGCGCAGTATTTT; cdr3_aa: CASSLGGDAQYF
j_call: TRBJ1-1; d_call: NA; clone_size: few; v_call: TRBV12-3/TRBV12-4; cdr3_nt: TGTGCCAGCAGTTTGGCTGGTTCTGGGGCTTTCTTT; cdr3_aa: CASSLAGSGAFF
j_call: TRBJ1-2; d_call: TRBD1; clone_size: many; v_call: TRBV3-1; cdr3_nt: TGTGCCAGCAGCCCACAGGGGCGCGGCTACACCTTC; cdr3_aa: CASSPQGRGYTF
j_call: TRBJ2-1; d_call: TRBD2; clone_size: few; v_call: TRBV30; cdr3_nt: TGTGCCTGGCGTGACGGGGGGATTGCTGAGCAGTTCTTC; cdr3_aa: CAWRDGGIAEQFF
j_call: TRBJ2-1; d_call: TRBD2; clone_size: many; v_call: TRBV20-1; cdr3_nt: TGCAGTGCTAGGCGGAGTAGCGGGCCGGGGAATGAGCAGTTCTTC; cdr3_aa: CSARRSSGPGNEQFF
j_call: TRBJ2-3; d_call: TRBD1; clone_size: many; v_call: TRBV13; cdr3_nt: TGTGCCAGCAGCGCGGACAGGGCCACAGATACGCAGTATTTT; cdr3_aa: CASSADRATDTQYF
j_call: TRBJ1-2; d_call: NA; clone_size: NA; v_call: TRBV12-3/TRBV12-4; cdr3_nt: TGTGCCAGCAGTTTTAAAATCGAGCAGGGTGGCTACACCTTC; cdr3_aa: CASSFKIEQGGYTF